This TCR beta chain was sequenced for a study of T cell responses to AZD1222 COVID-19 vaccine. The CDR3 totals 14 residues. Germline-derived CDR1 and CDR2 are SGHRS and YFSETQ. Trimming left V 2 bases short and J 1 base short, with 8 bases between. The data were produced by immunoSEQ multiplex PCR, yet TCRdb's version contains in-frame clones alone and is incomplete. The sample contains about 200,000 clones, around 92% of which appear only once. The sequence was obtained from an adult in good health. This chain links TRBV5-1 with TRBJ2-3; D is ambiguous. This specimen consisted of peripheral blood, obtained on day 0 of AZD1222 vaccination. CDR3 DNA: TGCGCCAGCAGCTTCGGCCAACGCACAGATACGCAGTATTTT. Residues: CASSFGQRTDTQYF.